This TCR beta chain was sequenced during a study of shared clonotypes between healthy human individuals (dated by TCRdb to about 2020). Background on the whole study: Three men and two women, aged 18 to 49 years, made up the cohort. For each donor, CD4 naive and CD4 memory were each given three plates, CD8 naive was given two plates, and CD8 memory was given one plate. The study deeply sequenced blood TCR repertoires of several healthy adults to estimate repertoire size and the extent of clonotype sharing between individuals. To increase sequencing depth and limit assay-specific biases, different laboratories used diverse techniques to prepare libraries and sequence TCR repertoires. Between about 0.8 and 9 billion PBMCs per donor were obtained by leukapheresis. The study at large found these results: Higher generation probabilities were observed for clonotypes shared by all four sorted-subset donors than for non-shared clonotypes. Rarefaction of sorted-subset datasets indicated incomplete sequencing despite the large sequencing depth. Only blood was sampled, and tissue TCR repertoires likely differ from those in blood. Pairwise subsampling indicated that sequencing depth was expected to affect the degree of clonotype sharing among donors. Across several donors, roughly 5% of naive CD4, around 3.5% of naive CD8, approximately 2.5% of memory CD4, and about 0.4% of memory CD8 clonotypes were shared. Naive subsets generally had larger estimated clonotype richness than memory subsets did. Because the study included only a small number of donors, the genetic and exposure-history diversity represented was limited.

Using the deep immunoSEQ assay, multiplex PCR amplified TCR CDR3 regions from genomic DNA. Extracted genomic DNA from each cell subset was spread evenly across all wells of several immunoSEQ 96-well plates, with each plate serving as a replicate. For sorted subsets, 200 ng of genomic DNA, equivalent to some 30,000 T cell genomes, went into each replicate PCR. The purified libraries were quantified using a Qubit 3.0 fluorometer, sized with a Bioanalyzer 2100, and then quantified again using the KAPA Library Quantification kit. Every immunoSEQ 96-well plate was sequenced on a dedicated single-read 150-cycle Illumina NextSeq 550 flow cell. In the authors' own workflow: Because the immunoSEQ output held only junctional sequences and lacked quality scores, the filtering could not match the filtering applied to full-length reads. Sequences were annotated with PyIR, a Python wrapper for IgBLAST v1.9, using IMGT germline references to assign V/J genes and CDR3. Any read was removed if the V/J assignment was weak (E-value above 1e-6), the CDR3 was missing, or the read contained stop codons, out-of-frame junctions, or ambiguous translated residues. V3J clonotypes were defined as sequences sharing an identical inferred V gene, J gene, and CDR3 amino acid sequence. To compute the percentage overlap between repertoires, the number of shared unique clonotypes was divided by the size of the smaller repertoire. RTK rarefaction, the Chao1 estimator, and Recon v2.1 estimates of unobserved clonotypes were used to assess repertoire richness. Generation probabilities were computed with OLGA for all TCRbeta clonotypes obtained by the gDNA method from a handful of donors. Imported from immuneACCESS, the table was reduced by TCRdb to in-frame sequences with V and J called. These copies leave out some clones; in studies compared against another copy, an unresolved V gene accounts for under half, and the cause of the remainder is not known. D and trimming come from the DNA, and the V and J calls and clone size come from that table. The sample table shows over 1.4 million clones, and roughly 97% are seen once. Clones ranked in the top ten supply 0.95% to 1.5% of the sample.

The germline ends are 16 bases apart after V is trimmed by 5 bases and J by 3 bases. CDR1 and CDR2, per the germline V gene (reference sequence), are SEHNR and FQNEAQ. The CDR3 starts with the cysteine, ends with the phenylalanine, and has 15 residues. Just CDR3 DNA is preserved here, 45 bases in frame from base 1. The donors were healthy, HIV-negative adults with no recently reported acute infections or vaccinations. Only Caucasian adults living in Nashville, Tennessee, USA were represented among the donors. CD4+ T cells were enriched through magnetic negative selection, after which naive cells were positively selected on CD45RA and the remaining negative fraction served as the memory subset. Blood was obtained by leukapheresis, after which PBMCs were separated by Ficoll-Histopaque density gradient centrifugation and cryopreserved in liquid nitrogen vapor phase. Purity and quantity of every magnetically sorted T cell population were checked by analytical flow cytometry. Genomic DNA was isolated from every sorted fraction and measured by UV absorbance on a Nanodrop 2000c.

Notes on this clone: The clone's antigen remains unknown. The record has no base qualities; no much larger clone is one base away.

The source of this sequence is a man under 40 in good health. Sequenced material: naive CD4+ T cells sorted from blood. Per the publication, the cell subset or site label means: CD45RA+ positively selected. The rearrangement joined TRBV7-9 to TRBJ1-2; the D region possibly corresponds to TRBD1 (5 bases align). CDR3 loop: CASSLQGSFDYGYTF. The DNA sequence is given as TGTGCCAGCAGCCTCCAGGGAAGTTTCGACTATGGCTACACCTTC.